Shown below are 4 T cell receptor beta chains from a single sample sequenced in a study of blood T cell repertoires in COVID-19. Repertoires were generated with immunoSEQ multiplex PCR, while TCRdb's copy carries only in-frame clones and drops some. This table holds roughly 45,000 clones, around 90% found once. Specimen: peripheral blood. These receptors originate from a human donor in a cohort sampled during active COVID-19.

V is TRBV10-1 and J is TRBJ2-7; D might be TRBD1 (5 bases). The length of the CDR3 is 12 residues. The V end lost 7 bases, the J end lost 4 bases, and 11 bases lay between the germline ends. CDR1 is WNHNN, CDR2 SYGVQD, per germline (reference sequence). The DNA of the CDR3 is TGCGCCAGCACTTCGACAGCTTACGAGCAGTACTTC. This gives the protein CASTSTAYEQYF.

The chain has TRBV15 and TRBJ1-2; 9 bases map to TRBD1. V lost 4 bases to trimming and J lost 0 bases; unmatched junction nucleotides: 6. This CDR3 is built from 16 residues. CDR1 LNHNV and CDR2 YYDKDF come from the germline V gene (reference sequence). The CDR3 loop reads CATSTKGQGANYGYTF. The CDR3 nucleotides are TGTGCCACCAGCACGAAGGGACAGGGAGCTAACTATGGCTACACCTTC.

The rearrangement joins TRBV2 to TRBJ1-2, with a tentative D call TRBD1 (5 bases). Looked up from germline, CDR1 is SNHLY and CDR2 is FYNNEI. The CDR3 sequence is 14 residues long. V was shortened by 7 bases and J by 0 bases, with 12 bases between the two germline ends. The CDR3 region has the DNA TGTGCCAGCACCTTCGACAGCTCTAACTATGGCTACACCTTC. Amino acids: CASTFDSSNYGYTF. The full variable domain, in which reference TRBV2 and TRBJ1-2 provide the parts outside the CDR3, is EPEVTQTPSHQVTQMGQEVILRCVPISNHLYFYWYRQILGQKVEFLVSFYNNEISEKSEIFDDQFSVERPDGSNFTLKIRSTKLEDSAMYFCASTFDSSNYGYTFGSGTRLTVV.

This chain uses TRBV6-5 with TRBJ1-2; TRBD1 matches at 7 bases. The germline gives CDR1 MNHEY, CDR2 SVGAGI. With 0 bases clipped from V and 2 bases from J, the junction kept 3 bases outside the gene matches. This CDR3 has 15 residues. This CDR3 is CASSYSEGANYGYTF. The CDR3 nucleotides read TGTGCCAGCAGTTACTCAGAGGGGGCGAACTATGGCTACACCTTC.